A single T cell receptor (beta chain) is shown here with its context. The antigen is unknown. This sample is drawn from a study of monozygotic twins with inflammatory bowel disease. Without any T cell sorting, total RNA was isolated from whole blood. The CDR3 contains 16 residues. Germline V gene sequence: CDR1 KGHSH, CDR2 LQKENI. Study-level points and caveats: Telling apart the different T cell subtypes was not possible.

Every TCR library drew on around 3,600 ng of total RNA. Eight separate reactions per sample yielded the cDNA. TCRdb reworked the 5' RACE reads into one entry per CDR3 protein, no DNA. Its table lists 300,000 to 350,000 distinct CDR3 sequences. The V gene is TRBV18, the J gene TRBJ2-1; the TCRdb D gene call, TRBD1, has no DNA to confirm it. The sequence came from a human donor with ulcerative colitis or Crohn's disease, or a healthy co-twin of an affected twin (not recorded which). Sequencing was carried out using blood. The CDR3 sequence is CASSSGTGRSYNEQFF.